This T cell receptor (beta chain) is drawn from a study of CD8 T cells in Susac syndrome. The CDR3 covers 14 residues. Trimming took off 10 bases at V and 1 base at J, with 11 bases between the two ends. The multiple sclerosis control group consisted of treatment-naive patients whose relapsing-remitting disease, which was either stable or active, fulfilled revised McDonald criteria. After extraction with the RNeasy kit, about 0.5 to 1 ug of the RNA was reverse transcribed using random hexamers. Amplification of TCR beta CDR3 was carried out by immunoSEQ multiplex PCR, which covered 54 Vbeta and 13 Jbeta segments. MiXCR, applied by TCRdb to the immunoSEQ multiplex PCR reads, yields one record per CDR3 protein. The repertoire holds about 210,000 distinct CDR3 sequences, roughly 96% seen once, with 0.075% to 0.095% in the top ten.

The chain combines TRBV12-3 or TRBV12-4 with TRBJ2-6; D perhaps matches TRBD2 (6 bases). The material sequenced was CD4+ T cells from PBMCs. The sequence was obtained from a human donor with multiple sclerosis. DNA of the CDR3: TGTGCCATCTATAGCGGTTCTGGGGCCAACGTCCTGACTTTC. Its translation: CAIYSGSGANVLTF.